The following is a T cell receptor (beta chain) sequence with its context. The clone's antigen remains unknown. Base qualities are not at hand, and no much larger clone is one base apart. The data are from a study of CD8 T cells in Susac syndrome (dated by TCRdb to between 2018 and 2021). For context, the study as a whole: Whether CD8+ T cell activation and differentiation in Susac syndrome was antigen driven was tested using repertoire sequencing. CD8+ T cell repertoire clonality was compared between about 12 healthy donors, approximately 14 Susac syndrome patients and some 15 multiple sclerosis patients.

RNA was extracted with the RNeasy kit and roughly 0.5 to 1 ug was reverse transcribed using random hexamers. TCR beta CDR3 regions were amplified with the immunoSEQ multiplex PCR assay covering 54 Vbeta and 13 Jbeta segments. To correct PCR amplification bias, a synthetic template baseline was used for both primer optimization and computational correction. In the authors' own workflow: Only productive sequences were kept, with reads annotated to V, D and J genes according to IMGT and analyzed in immunoSEQ Analyzer. Clonality was calculated as one minus the Shannon entropy normalized by log2 of the number of productive unique sequences. For each patient and control, public and private clones were evaluated among the 100 most prevalent clones. Clones were defined as Susac-specific if absent from the healthy and MS cohorts, from approximately 1,100 published viral clones and from other ImmuneACCESS disease sequences. In TCRdb, the public reads were trimmed at Q25 with fastp and aligned with MiXCR, with productive beta chains retained. All rows with the same CDR3 protein become a single entry with the most common DNA and genes. It is TCRdb's table, rather than the study itself, that gives the V and J calls and clone size. The sample yields about 300,000 distinct CDR3 sequences; approximately 85% were counted once. The top ten hold 0.2% to 0.25% of the sample.

At the junction V is shortened by 0 bases and J by 0 bases; bases outside the gene matches: 12. Taken from cysteine to phenylalanine, the CDR3 has 20 residues. The entry retains the CDR3 DNA only, 60 bases that are in frame from base 1. According to the germline V gene (reference sequence), CDR1 reads LNHNV and CDR2 reads YYDKDF. Points the paper makes about the study in general: The study acknowledged that relatively few individuals were included in the TCR sequencing and HLA analysis.

Peripheral blood CD8+ and CD4+ T cells from healthy donors, Susac syndrome patients and multiple sclerosis patients were profiled using high-throughput TCR beta sequencing. The multiple sclerosis controls were treatment-naive patients who had stable or active relapsing-remitting disease and met the revised McDonald criteria. Bulk CD8+ and CD4+ T cells were purified by magnetic negative isolation, whereas CD8+ TEMRA cells were enriched by FACS. Blood was drawn into EDTA tubes, processed within 24 hours, and PBMCs were isolated by density gradient centrifugation. PBMCs intended for TCR sequencing were cryopreserved in liquid nitrogen and were subsequently thawed in a 37 degrees C water bath. The sorted or isolated CD4+, CD8+ and CD8+ TEMRA cells reached a purity of at least 90%.

In this chain, TRBV15 is recombined with TRBJ2-1, with 9 junctional bases fitting TRBD2. The sequence derives from a human donor with multiple sclerosis. Sequencing was carried out using CD8+ T cells from PBMCs. The CDR3: CATSRDTPGGSGSSYNEQFF. The base sequence is TGTGCCACCAGCAGAGATACTCCTGGGGGTAGCGGGAGCTCCTACAATGAGCAGTTCTTC.